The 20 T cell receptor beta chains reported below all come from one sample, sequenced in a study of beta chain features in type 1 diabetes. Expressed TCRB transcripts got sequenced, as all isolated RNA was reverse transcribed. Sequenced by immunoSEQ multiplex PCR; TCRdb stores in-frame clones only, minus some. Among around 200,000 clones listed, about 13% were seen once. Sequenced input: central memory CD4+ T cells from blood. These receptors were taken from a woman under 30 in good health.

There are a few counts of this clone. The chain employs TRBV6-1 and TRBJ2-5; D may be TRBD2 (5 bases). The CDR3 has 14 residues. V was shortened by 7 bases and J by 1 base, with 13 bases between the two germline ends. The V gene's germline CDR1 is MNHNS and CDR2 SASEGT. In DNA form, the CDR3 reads TGTGCCAGCACCGTTGGAGGTACCCAAGAGACCCAGTACTTC. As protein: CASTVGGTQETQYF.

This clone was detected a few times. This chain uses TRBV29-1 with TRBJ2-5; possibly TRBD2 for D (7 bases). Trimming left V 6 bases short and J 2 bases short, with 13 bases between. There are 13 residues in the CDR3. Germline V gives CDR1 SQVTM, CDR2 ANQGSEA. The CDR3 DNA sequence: TGCAGCGTGGGGGGGGGCGGTCAAGAGACCCAGTACTTC. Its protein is CSVGGGGQETQYF.

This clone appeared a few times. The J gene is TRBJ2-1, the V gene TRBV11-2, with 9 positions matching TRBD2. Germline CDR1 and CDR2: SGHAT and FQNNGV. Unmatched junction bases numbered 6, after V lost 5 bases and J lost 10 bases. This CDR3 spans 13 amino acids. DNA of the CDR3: TGTGCCAGCAGCCGAGGCGGGAGGGAGGAGCAGTTCTTC. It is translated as CASSRGGREEQFF.

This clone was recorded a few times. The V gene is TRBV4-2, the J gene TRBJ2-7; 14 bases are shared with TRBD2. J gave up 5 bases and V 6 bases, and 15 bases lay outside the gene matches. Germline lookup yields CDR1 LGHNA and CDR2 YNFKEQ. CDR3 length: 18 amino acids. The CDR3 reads CASSRSERRTSGRNEQYF. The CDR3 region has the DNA TGTGCCAGCAGTCGCAGCGAGCGGAGGACTAGCGGGAGGAACGAGCAGTACTTC.

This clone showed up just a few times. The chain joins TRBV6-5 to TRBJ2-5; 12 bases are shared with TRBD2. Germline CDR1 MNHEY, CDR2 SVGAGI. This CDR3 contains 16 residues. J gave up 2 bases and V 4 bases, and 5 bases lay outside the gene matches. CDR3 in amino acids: CASSSSSGRGQETQYF. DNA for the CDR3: TGTGCCAGCAGTTCCTCTAGCGGGAGGGGGCAAGAGACCCAGTACTTC.

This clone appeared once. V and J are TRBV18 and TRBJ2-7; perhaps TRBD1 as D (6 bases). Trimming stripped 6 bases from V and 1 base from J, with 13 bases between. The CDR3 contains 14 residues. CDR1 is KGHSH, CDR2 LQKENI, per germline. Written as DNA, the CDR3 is TGTGCCAGCTCTCAAAACAGGGATTCCTACGAGCAGTACTTC. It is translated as CASSQNRDSYEQYF.

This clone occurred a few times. The CDR3 is CASTYSGQGATYEQYF. The CDR3 DNA sequence: TGTGCCAGCACTTATTCGGGACAGGGGGCGACCTACGAGCAGTACTTC. This rearrangement joins TRBV6-5 to TRBJ2-7; TRBD1 aligns across 12 bases. V dropped 7 bases and J dropped 2; count of bases not matched to a gene: 9. The CDR3 totals 16 residues. Germline V CDR1 and CDR2: MNHEY, SVGAGI.

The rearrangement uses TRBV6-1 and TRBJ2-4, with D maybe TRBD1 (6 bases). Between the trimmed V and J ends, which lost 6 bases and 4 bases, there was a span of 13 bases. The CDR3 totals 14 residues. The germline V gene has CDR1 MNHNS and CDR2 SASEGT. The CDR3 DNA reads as TGTGCCAGCAGCCGCTCGACAGGAAAAAACATTCAGTACTTC. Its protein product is CASSRSTGKNIQYF.

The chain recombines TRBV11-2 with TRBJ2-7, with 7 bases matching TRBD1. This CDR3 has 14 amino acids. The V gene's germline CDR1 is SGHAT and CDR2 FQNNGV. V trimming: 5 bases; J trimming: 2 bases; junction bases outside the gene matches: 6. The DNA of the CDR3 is TGTGCCAGCAGCCAGAGACAGGGAGCCTACGAGCAGTACTTC. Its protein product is CASSQRQGAYEQYF.

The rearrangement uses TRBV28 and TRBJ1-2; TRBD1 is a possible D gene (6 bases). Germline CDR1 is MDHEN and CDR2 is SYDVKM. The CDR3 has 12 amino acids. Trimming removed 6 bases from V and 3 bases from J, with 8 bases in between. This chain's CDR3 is CASSRTDYGYTF. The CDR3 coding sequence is TGTGCCAGCAGCAGGACAGACTATGGCTACACCTTC.

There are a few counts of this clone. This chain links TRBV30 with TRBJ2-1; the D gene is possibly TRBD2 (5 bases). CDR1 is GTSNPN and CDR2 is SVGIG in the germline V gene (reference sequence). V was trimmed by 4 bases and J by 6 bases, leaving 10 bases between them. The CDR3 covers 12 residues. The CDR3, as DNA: TGTGCCTGGACTAGACGGGGCAATGAGCAGTTCTTC. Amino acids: CAWTRRGNEQFF.

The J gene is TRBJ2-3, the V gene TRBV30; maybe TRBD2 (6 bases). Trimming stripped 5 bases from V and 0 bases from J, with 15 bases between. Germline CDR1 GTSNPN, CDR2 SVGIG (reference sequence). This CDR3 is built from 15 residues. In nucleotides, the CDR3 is TGTGCCTGGGGACGGACTATAAAAAGCACAGATACGCAGTATTTT. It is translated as CAWGRTIKSTDTQYF.

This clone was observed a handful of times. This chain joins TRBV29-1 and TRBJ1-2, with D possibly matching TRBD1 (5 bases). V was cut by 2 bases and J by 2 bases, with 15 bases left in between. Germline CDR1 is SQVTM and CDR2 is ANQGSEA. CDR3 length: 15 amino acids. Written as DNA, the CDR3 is TGCAGCGTTGAATCGAGGCAGGGCAGCAACTATGGCTACACCTTC. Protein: CSVESRQGSNYGYTF.

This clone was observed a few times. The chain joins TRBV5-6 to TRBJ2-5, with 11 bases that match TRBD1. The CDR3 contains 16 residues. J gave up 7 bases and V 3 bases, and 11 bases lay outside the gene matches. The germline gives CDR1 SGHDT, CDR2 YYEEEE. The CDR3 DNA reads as TGTGCCAGCAGCTGGGGGCGGGGCGGGACAGGGGGGACCCAGTACTTC. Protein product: CASSWGRGGTGGTQYF. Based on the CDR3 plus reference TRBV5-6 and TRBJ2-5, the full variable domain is DAGVTQSPTHLIKTRGQQVTLRCSPKSGHDTVSWYQQALGQGPQFIFQYYEEEERQRGNFPDRFSGHQFPNYSSELNVNALLLGDSALYLCASSWGRGGTGGTQYFGPGTRLLVL.

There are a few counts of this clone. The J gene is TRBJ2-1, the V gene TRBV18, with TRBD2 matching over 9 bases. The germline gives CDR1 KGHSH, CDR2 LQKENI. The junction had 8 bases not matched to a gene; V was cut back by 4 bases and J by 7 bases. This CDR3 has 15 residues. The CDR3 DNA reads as TGTGCCAGCTCACGGGGTAGCGGGAGAGGAAATGAGCAGTTCTTC. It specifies CASSRGSGRGNEQFF.

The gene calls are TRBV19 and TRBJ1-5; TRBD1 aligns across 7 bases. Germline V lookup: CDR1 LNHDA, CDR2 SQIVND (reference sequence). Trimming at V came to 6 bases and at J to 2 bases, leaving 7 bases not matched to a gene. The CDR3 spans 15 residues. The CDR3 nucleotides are TGTGCCAGTAGGACGACAGGGTATGGCAATCAGCCCCAGCATTTT. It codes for CASRTTGYGNQPQHF.

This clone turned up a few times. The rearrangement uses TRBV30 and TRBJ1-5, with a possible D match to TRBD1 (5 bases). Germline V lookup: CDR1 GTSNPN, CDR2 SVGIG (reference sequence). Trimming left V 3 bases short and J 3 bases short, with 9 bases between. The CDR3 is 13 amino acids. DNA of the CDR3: TGTGCCTGGAGCCAGGGCCTCAATCAGCCCCAGCATTTT. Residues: CAWSQGLNQPQHF.

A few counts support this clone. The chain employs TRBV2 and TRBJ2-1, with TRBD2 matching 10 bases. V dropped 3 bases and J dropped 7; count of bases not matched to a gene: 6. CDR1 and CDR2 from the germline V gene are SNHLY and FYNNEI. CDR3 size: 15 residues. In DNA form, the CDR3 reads TGTGCCAGCAGTGACCTAGCGGGAGTGGGTAATGAGCAGTTCTTC. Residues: CASSDLAGVGNEQFF.

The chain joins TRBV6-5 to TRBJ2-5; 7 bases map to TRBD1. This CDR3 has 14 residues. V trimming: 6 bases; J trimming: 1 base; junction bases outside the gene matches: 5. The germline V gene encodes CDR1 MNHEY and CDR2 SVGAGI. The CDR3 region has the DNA TGTGCCAGCAGGTGGACAGGAGCCCAAGAGACCCAGTACTTC. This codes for CASRWTGAQETQYF.

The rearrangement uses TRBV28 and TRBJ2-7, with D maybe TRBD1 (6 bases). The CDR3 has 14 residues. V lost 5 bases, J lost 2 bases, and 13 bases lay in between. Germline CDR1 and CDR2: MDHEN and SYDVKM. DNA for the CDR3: TGTGCCAGCAGTCCGTCCCGGGACACCTACGAGCAGTACTTC. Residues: CASSPSRDTYEQYF.